This section outlines one T cell receptor beta chain sequence together with its context. Sequencing was performed with immunoSEQ multiplex PCR; in TCRdb, only in-frame clones are kept and a portion is missing. This table has about 68,000 clones, around 95% appearing once. Germline-derived CDR1 and CDR2 are LNHDA and SQIVND (reference sequence). Trimming removed 4 bases from V and 8 bases from J; junction bases left unmatched: 15. This CDR3 spans 19 amino acids. The source is a man aged 40-49 years with rheumatoid arthritis. The sequenced material came from PBMCs. J is TRBJ2-1 and V is TRBV19; the match to TRBD2 covers 15 bases. This CDR3 is CASSRGLAGGPSYFDEQFF. The CDR3 nucleotides are TGTGCCAGTAGTAGAGGACTAGCGGGGGGGCCTTCGTATTTCGATGAGCAGTTCTTC.